This TCR beta chain was retrieved from a study of naive and memory T cell subsets. This CDR3 is 16 amino acids long. The trim removed 5 bases at V and 2 bases at J, leaving 8 bases unmatched. Germline V lookup: CDR1 SGHVS, CDR2 FNYEAQ. This clonotype was detected ten times or more. For blood and skin samples, reverse transcription used TCR alpha and beta constant primers. MiXCR, run by TCRdb on the 5' RACE reads, gives a single entry per CDR3 protein. The sample lists 20,000 to 25,000 distinct CDR3 sequences, roughly 4.1% occurring once. Adult healthy volunteers gave 2.5 ml peripheral blood for whole-blood RNA.

The sequence came from a male donor in good health. J is TRBJ2-1 and V is TRBV7-6; 8 bases align to TRBD2. CDR3: CASSTVAGSPYNEQFF. CDR3 DNA sequence: TGTGCCAGCAGCACAGTAGCGGGGAGCCCCTACAATGAGCAGTTCTTC. The full variable domain, in which reference TRBV7-6 and TRBJ2-1 provide the parts outside the CDR3, is GAGVSQSPRYKVTKRGQDVALRCDPISGHVSLYWYRQALGQGPEFLTYFNYEAQQDKSGLPNDRFSAERPEGSISTLTIQRTEQRDSAMYRCASSTVAGSPYNEQFFGPGTRLTVL.